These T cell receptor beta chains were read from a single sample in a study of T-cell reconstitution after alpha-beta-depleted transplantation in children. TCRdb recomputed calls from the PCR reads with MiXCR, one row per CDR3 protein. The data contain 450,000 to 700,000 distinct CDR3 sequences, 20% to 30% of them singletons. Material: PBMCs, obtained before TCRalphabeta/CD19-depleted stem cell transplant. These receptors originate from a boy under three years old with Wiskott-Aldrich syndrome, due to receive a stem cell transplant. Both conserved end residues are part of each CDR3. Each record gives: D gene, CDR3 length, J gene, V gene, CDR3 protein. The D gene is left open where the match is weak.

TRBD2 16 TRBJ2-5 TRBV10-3 CAISEGLAGAKGTQYF
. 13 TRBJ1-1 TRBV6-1 CASSHGEAVEAFF
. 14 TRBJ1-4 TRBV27 CASSPLQGPEKLFF
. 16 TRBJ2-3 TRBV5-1 CASSLGGRSNTDTQYF
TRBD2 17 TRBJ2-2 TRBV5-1 CASSRGLAGVGTGELFF
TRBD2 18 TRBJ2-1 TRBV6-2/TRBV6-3 CASSPHGSGTSKNNEQFF
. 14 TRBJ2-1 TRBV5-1 CASSLVSFYNEQFF
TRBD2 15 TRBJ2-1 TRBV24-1 CATSDVTSGNNEQFF
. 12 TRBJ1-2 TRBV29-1 CSVEGGDYGYTF
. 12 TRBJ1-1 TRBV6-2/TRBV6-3 CASSQPYTEAFF
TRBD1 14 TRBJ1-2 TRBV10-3 CAILRQGTNYGYTF
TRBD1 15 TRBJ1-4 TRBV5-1 CASSSAGTGAEKLFF
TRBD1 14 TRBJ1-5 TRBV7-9 CASSLEGQRQPQHF
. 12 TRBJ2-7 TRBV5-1 CASSPDPYEHYF
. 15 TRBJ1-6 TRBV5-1 CASSLFLGSDSPLHF